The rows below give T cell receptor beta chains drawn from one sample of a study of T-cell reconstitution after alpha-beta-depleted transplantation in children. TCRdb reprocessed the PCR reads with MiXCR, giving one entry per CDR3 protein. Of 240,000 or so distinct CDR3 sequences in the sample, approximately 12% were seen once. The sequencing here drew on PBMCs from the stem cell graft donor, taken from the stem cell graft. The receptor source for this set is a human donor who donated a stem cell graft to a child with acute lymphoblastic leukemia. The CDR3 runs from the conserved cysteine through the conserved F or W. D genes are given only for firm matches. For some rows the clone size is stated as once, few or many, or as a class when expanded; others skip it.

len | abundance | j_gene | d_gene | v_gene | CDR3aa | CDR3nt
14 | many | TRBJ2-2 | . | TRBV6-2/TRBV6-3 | CASYGQPNTGELFF | TGTGCCAGCTACGGACAGCCCAACACCGGGGAGCTGTTTTTT
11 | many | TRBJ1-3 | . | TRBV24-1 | CATSDGQRQYF | TGTGCCACCAGTGACGGGCAAAGGCAATATTTT
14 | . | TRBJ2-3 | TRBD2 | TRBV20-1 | CSASGRAGTDTQYF | TGCAGTGCTAGCGGGAGGGCGGGAACAGATACGCAGTATTTT
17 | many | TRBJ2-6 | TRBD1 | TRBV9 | CASSVGSGGSGANVLTF | TGTGCCAGCAGCGTAGGGTCAGGGGGCTCTGGGGCCAACGTCCTGACTTTC
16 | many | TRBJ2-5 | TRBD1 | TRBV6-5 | CASSLRSGQGRETQYF | TGTGCCAGCAGTTTACGATCGGGACAGGGTAGGGAGACCCAGTACTTC
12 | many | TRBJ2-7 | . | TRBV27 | CASSPLGYEQYF | TGTGCCAGCAGTCCGCTCGGCTACGAGCAGTACTTC
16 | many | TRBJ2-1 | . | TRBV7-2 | CASSLAWGPRYNEQFF | TGTGCCAGCAGCTTAGCATGGGGGCCTAGGTACAATGAGCAGTTCTTC
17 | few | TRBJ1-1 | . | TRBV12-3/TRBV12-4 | CASSLSFSELSNTEAFF | TGTGCCAGCAGTTTGAGTTTCTCGGAACTCTCGAACACTGAAGCTTTCTTT
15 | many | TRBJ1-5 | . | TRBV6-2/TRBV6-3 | CASSLTGSPSQPQHF | TGTGCCAGCAGCCTAACCGGGAGCCCGAGCCAGCCCCAGCATTTT
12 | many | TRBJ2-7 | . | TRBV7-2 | CASSAGLQEQYF | TGTGCCAGCAGCGCCGGACTTCAAGAGCAGTACTTC
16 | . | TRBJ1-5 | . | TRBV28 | CASSGRDILSNQPQHF | TGTGCCAGCAGTGGCCGGGACATTTTAAGCAATCAGCCCCAGCATTTT
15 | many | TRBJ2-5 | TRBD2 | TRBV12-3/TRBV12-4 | CASTFSGRAGETQYF | TGTGCCAGCACCTTTAGCGGGAGGGCCGGAGAGACCCAGTACTTC
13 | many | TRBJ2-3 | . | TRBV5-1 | CASSLGRSDTQYF | TGCGCCAGCAGCTTGGGCCGGTCGGATACGCAGTATTTT
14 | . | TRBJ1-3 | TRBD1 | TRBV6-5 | CASRPGGTGNTIYF | TGTGCCAGCAGACCAGGGGGAACTGGAAACACCATATATTTT
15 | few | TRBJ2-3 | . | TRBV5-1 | CASRFQAGTTDTQYF | TGCGCCAGCAGGTTCCAGGCGGGGACCACAGATACGCAGTATTTT
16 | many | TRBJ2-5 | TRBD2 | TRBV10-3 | CAVSTVTGTSGGIQYF | TGTGCCGTATCCACCGTGACCGGGACTAGCGGGGGTATCCAGTACTTC
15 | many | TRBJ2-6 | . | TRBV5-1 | CASRVPGSGANVLTF | TGCGCCAGCAGAGTACCGGGCTCTGGGGCCAACGTCCTGACTTTC
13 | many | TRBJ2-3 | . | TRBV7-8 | CASSYSGTDTQYF | TGTGCCAGCAGCTATTCGGGCACAGATACGCAGTATTTT
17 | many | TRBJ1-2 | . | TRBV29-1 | CSVEDVGPTGKNYGYTF | TGCAGCGTTGAAGATGTGGGCCCAACAGGAAAGAACTATGGCTACACCTTC
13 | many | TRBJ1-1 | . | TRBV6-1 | CASSDWTATEAFF | TGTGCCAGCAGTGATTGGACAGCTACAGAAGCTTTCTTT